The present TCR beta chain was sequenced within a study of T cells in women clearing cervical HPV infection. At the level of the study: Cases: HPV16-related CIN3 or worse on histology, a couple of invasive cancers.

CDR1 is SGHRS and CDR2 is YFSETQ in the germline V gene. Losses at the gene ends were 4 bases for V and 5 bases for J; bases not matched to a gene: 6. This CDR3 contains 14 residues. Genomic DNA, averaging roughly 1,200 ng per sample, yielded TCR beta CDR3 via immunoSEQ. Measured with immunoSEQ multiplex PCR; TCRdb has only the in-frame clones, and not every one. The listing contains about 25,000 clones. Concerning this clone: Read data end 3 residues before the CDR3 end; the end is taken from the germline J gene. The sample holds other DNA sequences that translate to the same CDR3.

Material: blood buffy coat. The chain combines TRBV5-1 with TRBJ2-5; 9 positions match TRBD1. This receptor was obtained from a woman between 18 and 75 years old with a cervical HPV16 infection that either progressed to CIN3+ or cleared (not recorded which). The CDR3 DNA, read in part, is TGCGCCAGCAGCATCAGGACAGGGGATGAGACC. It translates to CASSIRTGDET. The full CDR3 protein reads CASSIRTGDETQYF.